The 13 T cell receptor beta chains given below trace back to one sample, sequenced in a study of blood T cell repertoires in COVID-19. Generated by immunoSEQ multiplex PCR, the TCRdb table keeps only in-frame clones and is missing some. The data show approximately 310,000 clones, roughly 85% seen once. The specimen sequenced was PBMCs or T cells enriched from blood (not recorded which). All receptors derive from a woman aged 25 to 39 who had been exposed to COVID-19.

The chain links TRBV6-2 or TRBV6-3 to TRBJ2-7; D is ambiguous. The germline gives CDR1 MNHEY, CDR2 SVGEGT. The CDR3 loop spans 12 amino acids. The V end was cut by 4 bases, the J end by 2 bases, with 6 bases between. The CDR3 DNA reads as TGTGCCAGCAGTTTCCCAGCCTACGAGCAGTACTTC. This sequence encodes CASSFPAYEQYF.

This chain joins TRBV5-6 and TRBJ1-1; D is uncertain. V was cut by 4 bases and J by 3 bases, with 7 bases left in between. Germline lookup yields CDR1 SGHDT and CDR2 YYEEEE. The CDR3 is made up of 12 amino acids. The DNA for the CDR3 is TGTGCCAGCAGCCTCTCGGACACTGAAGCTTTCTTT. Its protein is CASSLSDTEAFF.

This chain connects TRBV3-1 (or the pseudogene TRBV3-2) to TRBJ2-5; TRBD1 matches at 9 bases. CDR3 length: 17 amino acids. The germline V gene encodes CDR1 LGHDT and CDR2 YNNKEL (reference sequence). The trim removed 4 bases at V and 4 bases at J, leaving 13 bases unmatched. The CDR3 sequence: CASSPGTGGLLGETQYF. DNA for the CDR3: TGTGCCAGCAGCCCCGGTACAGGGGGCCTCCTGGGAGAGACCCAGTACTTC.

V gene TRBV24-1 combines with J gene TRBJ1-4; 8 positions agree with TRBD1. The length of the CDR3 is 17 residues. The trim removed 3 bases at V and 0 bases at J, leaving 5 bases unmatched. CDR1 is KGHDR, CDR2 SFDVKD, per germline. In DNA, the CDR3 is TGTGCCACCAGTGATCCGGCGGACAGGGCAACTAATGAAAAACTGTTTTTT. This sequence encodes CATSDPADRATNEKLFF.

This clone was detected only once. This chain links TRBV12-5 with TRBJ1-5; D uncertain. V dropped 0 bases and J dropped 8 bases, with 20 bases sitting between them. Germline loops: CDR1 LGHNT, CDR2 FRNRAP. The CDR3 has 17 amino acids. The CDR3 DNA sequence: TGTGCTAGTGGTTTGGTACTAAGGCAGTCTGCAATCAAGCCCCAGCATTTT. It translates to CASGLVLRQSAIKPQHF.

This sequence joins TRBV7-3 and TRBJ2-3, with 9 bases that match TRBD1. With V trimmed by 2 bases and J by 6 bases, 9 bases remained unmatched. This CDR3 spans 16 amino acids. Germline loops: CDR1 SGHTA, CDR2 FQGTGA. CDR3 in amino acids: CASSLAAGTGWDTQYF. The CDR3 region has the DNA TGTGCCAGCAGCTTAGCCGCCGGGACAGGGTGGGATACGCAGTATTTT. Supplemented by reference TRBV7-3 and TRBJ2-3, the full variable domain reads GAGVSQTPSNKVTEKGKYVELRCDPISGHTALYWYRQSLGQGPEFLIYFQGTGAADDSGLPNDRFFAVRPEGSVSTLKIQRTERGDSAVYLCASSLAAGTGWDTQYFGPGTRLTVL.

The chain links TRBV6-6 to TRBJ2-3; D remains unclear. V was shortened by 5 bases and J by 1 base, with 7 bases between the two germline ends. Germline V gene data show CDR1 as MNHNY and CDR2 as SVGAGI (reference sequence). This CDR3 comprises 13 residues. The CDR3 DNA sequence: TGTGCCAGCAGTGGGCTACGCACAGATACGCAGTATTTT. The encoded protein is CASSGLRTDTQYF.

Turning to this clone: The same CDR3 also results from other DNA sequences found in this sample. The chain is built from TRBV28 and TRBJ1-1; 7 bases are shared with TRBD1. Trimming at V came to 3 bases and at J to 2 bases, leaving 3 bases not matched to a gene. The CDR3 covers 14 residues. Germline V gives CDR1 MDHEN, CDR2 SYDVKM. CDR3 amino acids: CASSLGQTNTEAFF. The CDR3 region has the DNA TGTGCCAGCAGTTTGGGACAGACCAACACTGAAGCTTTCTTT.

This clone was seen once. The chain links TRBV28 to TRBJ1-1; D is perhaps TRBD1 (6 bases). Germline V gives CDR1 MDHEN, CDR2 SYDVKM. V shed 6 bases and J shed 1 base, with 15 bases lying between them. The CDR3 covers 15 residues. The CDR3 region is CASSTPGQPNTEAFF. In nucleotides, the CDR3 is TGTGCCAGCAGCACCCCGGGACAACCGAACACTGAAGCTTTCTTT.

The chain employs TRBV30 and TRBJ1-1; D is possibly TRBD1 (5 bases). The germline gives CDR1 GTSNPN, CDR2 SVGIG (reference sequence). This CDR3 has 13 amino acids. The V end lost 5 bases, the J end lost 0 bases, and 10 bases lay between the germline ends. DNA of the CDR3: TGTGCCTGGGAGTCGGGGGTGAACACTGAAGCTTTCTTT. Protein: CAWESGVNTEAFF.

The CDR3 region is CASSVGSGGYEQYF. In DNA form, the CDR3 reads TGTGCCAGCAGCGTAGGCAGCGGGGGGTACGAGCAGTACTTC. The rearrangement uses TRBV9 and TRBJ2-7; TRBD2 matches at 9 bases. Looked up from germline, CDR1 is SGDLS and CDR2 is YYNGEE. The CDR3 runs to 14 residues. V lost 0 bases to trimming and J lost 4 bases; unmatched junction nucleotides: 2.

V is TRBV9 and J is TRBJ2-3; D is ambiguous. There are 14 residues in the CDR3. V was cut by 0 bases and J by 5 bases, with 10 bases left in between. Germline V gives CDR1 SGDLS, CDR2 YYNGEE. As DNA, the CDR3 is TGTGCCAGCAGCGTAGGTAACTCCAAAGATACGCAGTATTTT. It encodes CASSVGNSKDTQYF.

The genes are TRBV10-3 and TRBJ2-5, with 11 bases that match TRBD2. CDR1 ENHRY and CDR2 SYGVKD come from the germline V gene. With V trimmed by 2 bases and J by 6 bases, 14 bases remained unmatched. The CDR3 totals 18 residues. The CDR3 loop is CAISEDASTSGSQQTQYF. The CDR3 nucleotides are TGTGCCATCAGTGAGGACGCCTCAACTAGCGGGAGTCAGCAGACCCAGTACTTC.